This T cell receptor beta chain derives from a study of post-analysis software for immune sequencing data. Study in general: Recorded subtypes: relapsing-remitting, secondary progressive, progressive-relapsing; some patients unannotated.

cDNA libraries of TCR beta carried unique molecular identifiers. TCRdb redid the calling of the PCR reads with MiXCR, one entry per CDR3 protein. The sample consists of a few hundred thousand distinct CDR3 sequences, less than 35% of them appearing once. With regard to this clonotype: Its antigen is currently unknown.

V shed 0 bases and J shed 11 bases, with 28 bases lying between them. The CDR3 runs 17 residues. In germline, CDR1 is DFQATT, CDR2 SNEGSKA (reference sequence). Whole-study results and caveats: TRBV segments more frequent in patients than in controls numbered several and included TRBV5-6, TRBV5-1 and TRBV20-1.

This clonotype originated in a girl aged 10 to 17 with multiple sclerosis. V is TRBV20-1 and J is TRBJ2-5, with D possibly matching TRBD2 (7 bases). Material for sequencing was blood. The CDR3: CSARDTLGAGAGNEQYF. The CDR3 DNA reads as TGCAGTGCTAGAGATACCTTGGGCGCGGGGGCCGGCAATGAGCAGTACTTC.